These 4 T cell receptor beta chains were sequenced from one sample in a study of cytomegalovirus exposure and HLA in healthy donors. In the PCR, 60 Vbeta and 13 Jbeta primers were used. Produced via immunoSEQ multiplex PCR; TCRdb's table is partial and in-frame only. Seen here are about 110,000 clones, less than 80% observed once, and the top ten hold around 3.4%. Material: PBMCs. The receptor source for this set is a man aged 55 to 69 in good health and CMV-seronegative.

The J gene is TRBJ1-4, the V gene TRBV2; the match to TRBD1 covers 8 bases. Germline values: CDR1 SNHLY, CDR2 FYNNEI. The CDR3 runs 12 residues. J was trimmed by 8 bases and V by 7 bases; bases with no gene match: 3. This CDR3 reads CASKQGEEKLFF. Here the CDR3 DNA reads TGTGCCAGCAAACAGGGGGAGGAAAAACTGTTTTTT.

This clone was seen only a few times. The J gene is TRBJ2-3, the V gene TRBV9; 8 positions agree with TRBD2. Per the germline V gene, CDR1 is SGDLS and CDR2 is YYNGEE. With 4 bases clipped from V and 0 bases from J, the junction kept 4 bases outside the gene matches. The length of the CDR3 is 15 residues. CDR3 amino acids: CASSLGLASTDTQYF. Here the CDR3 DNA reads TGTGCCAGCAGCCTCGGACTAGCAAGCACAGATACGCAGTATTTT.

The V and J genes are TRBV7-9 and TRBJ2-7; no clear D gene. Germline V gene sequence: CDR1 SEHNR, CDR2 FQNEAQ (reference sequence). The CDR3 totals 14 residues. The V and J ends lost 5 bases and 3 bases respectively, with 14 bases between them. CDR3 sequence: CASSQTGKSYEQYV. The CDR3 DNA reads TGTGCCAGCAGCCAAACGGGTAAGAGCTACGAGCAGTACGTC.

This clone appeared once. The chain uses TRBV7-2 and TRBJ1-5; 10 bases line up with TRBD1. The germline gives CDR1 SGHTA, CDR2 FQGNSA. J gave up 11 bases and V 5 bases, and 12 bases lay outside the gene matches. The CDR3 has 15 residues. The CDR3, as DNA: TGTGCCAGCAGCAAAAGGACAGGGGGATCAGGGACCCAGCATTTT. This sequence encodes CASSKRTGGSGTQHF.